The 22 T cell receptor beta chains below come from one sample, sequenced in a study of shared clonotypes between healthy human individuals. The assay was immunoSEQ multiplex PCR, and TCRdb's table has in-frame clones only and misses some. Among more than 2,000,000 clones listed, 93% were seen once. The sequencing sample was made of naive CD4+ T cells from PBMCs. Subset in this sample: CD45RA+ positively selected. The receptors were gathered from a young man in good health. Some clones in this sample may be carry-over from other donors' samples.

The chain combines TRBV6-5 with TRBJ2-5; 10 nucleotides line up with TRBD2. The CDR3 runs 15 residues. V trimming: 4 bases; J trimming: 5 bases; junction bases outside the gene matches: 7. Looked up from germline, CDR1 is MNHEY and CDR2 is SVGAGI. The CDR3 nucleotides read TGTGCCAGCAGTTTTGCTAGCGGGAGTTGGGAGACCCAGTACTTC. This encodes CASSFASGSWETQYF.

The chain employs TRBV7-8 and TRBJ2-1; D not resolved. The V gene lost 9 bases and the J gene lost 5 bases, with 14 bases spanning the gap. The CDR3 is 13 residues long. CDR1 is SGHVS and CDR2 is FQNEAQ in the germline V gene. The CDR3 loop is CASRAGRNNEQFF. The CDR3 nucleotides are TGTGCCAGTCGGGCAGGACGAAACAATGAGCAGTTCTTC.

This rearrangement joins TRBV9 to TRBJ1-1, with D possibly being TRBD1 (5 bases). V was clipped by 0 bases and J by 5 bases, with 11 bases between them. This CDR3 has 14 amino acids. The germline CDR1 and CDR2 sequences are SGDLS and YYNGEE. The CDR3 DNA is TGTGCCAGCAGCGTAGTTACAAGGGGTACTGAAGCTTTCTTT. Amino acid sequence: CASSVVTRGTEAFF.

J is TRBJ2-5 and V is TRBV5-1, with a possible D match to TRBD1 (6 bases). This CDR3 is 15 amino acids long. The ends were cut back, 0 bases at V and 5 bases at J, with 14 bases in the middle. Germline V lookup: CDR1 SGHRS, CDR2 YFSETQ. The DNA of the CDR3 is TGCGCCAGCAGCTTGGTGGGACACAGTCTGGAGACCCAGTACTTC. It specifies CASSLVGHSLETQYF.

The V call is TRBV7-2, the J call TRBJ1-3; no firm D call. The CDR3 length is 14 residues. CDR1 is SGHTA, CDR2 FQGNSA, per germline. Trimming removed 6 bases from V and 4 bases from J, with 13 bases in between. CDR3 in amino acids: CASRSPTRGNTIYF. CDR3 bases: TGTGCCAGCAGGTCCCCGACCAGAGGAAACACCATATATTTT.

The chain is built from TRBV6-5 and TRBJ1-2; D gene ambiguous. There are 13 residues in the CDR3. CDR1 is MNHEY, CDR2 SVGAGI, per germline. V lost 7 bases to trimming and J lost 3 bases, with 12 bases between them. The CDR3, as DNA: TGTGCCAGCACCCGAAAGCAGGACTATGGCTACACCTTC. Amino acid sequence: CASTRKQDYGYTF.

V is TRBV29-1 and J is TRBJ2-1; D perhaps matches TRBD2 (6 bases). The CDR3 has 14 residues. Germline V lookup: CDR1 SQVTM, CDR2 ANQGSEA. The germline V and J ends were trimmed by 0 bases and 15 bases, with 21 bases remaining between them. CDR3 DNA: TGCAGCGTTGAAGATCCTCGGGGGATGAACCGTCCGTTCTTC. It specifies CSVEDPRGMNRPFF.

This clone was recorded only once. V usage is TRBV19 and J usage is TRBJ2-3; D gene uncertain. From germline, CDR1 is LNHDA and CDR2 SQIVND (reference sequence). The CDR3 runs 14 residues. Between the trimmed V and J ends, which lost 5 bases and 4 bases, there was a span of 13 bases. The CDR3 loop is CASSRPGWADTQYF. CDR3 DNA sequence: TGTGCCAGTAGTCGTCCAGGTTGGGCAGATACGCAGTATTTT.

The chain joins TRBV5-1 to TRBJ1-5; the D is unclear. The CDR3 loop spans 18 amino acids. The V end lost 1 base, the J end lost 0 bases, and 17 bases lay between the germline ends. In germline, CDR1 is SGHRS, CDR2 YFSETQ. The DNA of the CDR3 is TGCGCCAGCAGCTTGCGCCCATTATCACAAAATAGCAATCAGCCCCAGCATTTT. Translated, it gives CASSLRPLSQNSNQPQHF.

The chain has TRBV30 and TRBJ2-1; no reliable D call. The CDR3 is made up of 13 amino acids. Germline CDR1 GTSNPN, CDR2 SVGIG (reference sequence). Trimming left V 4 bases short and J 0 bases short, with 7 bases between. CDR3 bases: TGTGCCTGGATCCATGGCTCCTACAATGAGCAGTTCTTC. Its protein is CAWIHGSYNEQFF.

This clone was seen once. V and J are TRBV27 and TRBJ2-7, with 9 bases identical to TRBD1. V lost 6 bases, J lost 4 bases, and 10 bases stayed unmatched. The germline V gene encodes CDR1 MNHEY and CDR2 SMNVEV (reference sequence). The CDR3 length is 15 residues. In DNA form, the CDR3 reads TGTGCCAGCAGAGATACCGGGACAGGGAAATACGAGCAGTACTTC. It translates to CASRDTGTGKYEQYF.

V and J are TRBV5-1 and TRBJ2-7; tentative D call: TRBD2 (5 bases). Trimming shortened V by 4 bases and J by 9 bases, and 20 bases separated the two germline ends. Looked up from germline, CDR1 is SGHRS and CDR2 is YFSETQ. The CDR3 has 14 residues. CDR3 sequence reads: CASSLEVIGFGQYF. In nucleotides, the CDR3 is TGCGCCAGCAGCCTGGAGGTTATAGGCTTCGGGCAGTACTTC.

This clone was observed once. The V and J genes are TRBV7-8 and TRBJ2-1; D is uncertain. Trimming cost V 1 base and J 6 bases, with 7 bases left between them. Germline V gene data show CDR1 as SGHVS and CDR2 as FQNEAQ. The CDR3 has 13 amino acids. CDR3 loop: CASSLGTVNEQFF. In DNA, the CDR3 is TGTGCCAGCAGCTTAGGCACAGTCAATGAGCAGTTCTTC.

This clone showed up just once. This sequence joins TRBV5-8 and TRBJ1-1; 7 nucleotides agree with TRBD1. CDR1 and CDR2 from the germline V gene are SGHTS and YDEGEE. The ends lost 7 bases at V and 0 bases at J; junction bases unmatched: 3. The CDR3 is 13 amino acids. CDR3 sequence: CASVRGLNTEAFF. The CDR3 nucleotides are TGTGCCAGCGTGAGGGGGCTGAACACTGAAGCTTTCTTT.

V is TRBV18 and J is TRBJ2-7; 10 bases match TRBD2. The CDR3 totals 15 residues. Germline V lookup: CDR1 KGHSH, CDR2 LQKENI. V lost 3 bases to trimming and J lost 6 bases; unmatched junction nucleotides: 8. In DNA, the CDR3 is TGTGCCAGCTCACCTCGTTCTAGCGGGAGCTCCGAGCAGTACTTC. It codes for CASSPRSSGSSEQYF.

The chain combines TRBV21-1 with TRBJ1-4; TRBD1 was called by the table and not checked on the DNA. TRBV21-1 counts as a pseudogene. The CDR3 has 19 amino acids. The DNA for the CDR3 is TGTGCCAGCGACAGATGGGAGACAGGCCGACCGAAAGATAATGAAAAACTGTTTTTT. Protein sequence: CASDRWETGRPKDNEKLFF.

The chain has TRBV30 and TRBJ2-1, with D possibly TRBD2 on 5 matching bases. There are 14 residues in the CDR3. Trimming removed 1 base at V and 2 bases at J, with 9 bases between. CDR1 GTSNPN and CDR2 SVGIG come from the germline V gene (reference sequence). The DNA for the CDR3 is TGTGCCTGGAGTGAGGGAGTACCCTACAATGAGCAGTTCTTC. This encodes CAWSEGVPYNEQFF.

This clone is a singleton in its sample. The chain recombines TRBV19 with TRBJ2-6; D is possibly TRBD1 (6 bases). V was cut by 6 bases and J by 4 bases, with 13 bases left in between. This CDR3 is 15 amino acids long. Germline CDR1 reads LNHDA; CDR2 reads SQIVND (reference sequence). CDR3 DNA: TGTGCCAGTAGACCCAGGGGATCAGGGGCCAACGTCCTGACTTTC. Its translation: CASRPRGSGANVLTF. The full variable domain, rest sourced from reference TRBV19 and TRBJ2-6, is DGGITQSPKYLFRKEGQNVTLSCEQNLNHDAMYWYRQDPGQGLRLIYYSQIVNDFQKGDIAEGYSVSREKKESFPLTVTSAQKNPTAFYLCASRPRGSGANVLTFGAGSRLTVL.

The chain employs TRBV18 and TRBJ1-2, with D hard to call. The CDR3 is 14 residues long. Deletions cut 3 bases from V and 4 bases from J, with 12 bases between. CDR1 is KGHSH, CDR2 LQKENI, per germline. The CDR3, as DNA: TGTGCCAGCTCACCTGGCCAGGTCGGCTATGGCTACACCTTC. Amino acids: CASSPGQVGYGYTF.

For the CDR3, the DNA is TGTGCCAGCAGTTACGGTGGGGGGCAAGAGACCCAGTACTTC. This sequence encodes CASSYGGGQETQYF. This chain joins TRBV6-5 and TRBJ2-5; TRBD2 might be the D (6 bases). CDR1 is MNHEY and CDR2 is SVGAGI in the germline V gene. The CDR3 has 14 residues. Trimming stripped 2 bases from V and 2 bases from J, with 9 bases between.

In this sample, this clone turned up a few times. This sample includes further DNA sequences coding for the same CDR3. The chain combines TRBV28 with TRBJ2-7; maybe TRBD2 (6 bases). The germline V and J ends were trimmed by 4 bases and 3 bases, with 7 bases remaining between them. This CDR3 has 12 amino acids. Germline-derived CDR1 and CDR2 are MDHEN and SYDVKM. The CDR3 loop is CASSSTSYEQYF. CDR3 bases: TGTGCCAGCAGTTCGACTAGCTACGAGCAGTACTTC.

The sample holds one count of this clone. This rearrangement joins TRBV6-1 to TRBJ2-7; 9 nucleotides agree with TRBD1. This CDR3 contains 13 residues. Germline trimming cut 11 bases from V and 2 bases from J; bases unmatched to any gene: 7. Looked up from germline, CDR1 is MNHNS and CDR2 is SASEGT. The CDR3 protein is CAGQGFGPYEQYF. The CDR3 nucleotides are TGTGCCGGACAGGGGTTCGGACCCTACGAGCAGTACTTC.